These 11 T cell receptor beta chains were sequenced from one sample in a study of T cell responses to AZD1222 COVID-19 vaccine. Generated by immunoSEQ multiplex PCR, the TCRdb table keeps only in-frame clones and is missing some. The sample carries about 210,000 clones, roughly 94% recorded once. The sample consisted of peripheral blood, taken 28 days after the second dose of the MenACWY control vaccine. Receptor source: an adult who received the MenACWY meningococcal vaccine as a control.

The CDR3 spells CASSLGTGTYNEQFF. The CDR3 coding sequence is TGTGCCAGCAGCCTCGGGACAGGGACCTACAATGAGCAGTTCTTC. This chain uses TRBV7-3 with TRBJ2-1, with 9 bases aligning to TRBD1. V dropped 5 bases and J dropped 2; count of bases not matched to a gene: 4. The CDR3 consists of 15 residues. Germline V gives CDR1 SGHTA, CDR2 FQGTGA.

V gene TRBV27 combines with J gene TRBJ2-5; possibly TRBD1 or TRBD2 for D (9 bases each). The CDR3 totals 22 residues. V dropped 5 bases and J dropped 3 bases, with 37 bases sitting between them. Germline V gene lookup returns CDR1 MNHEY and CDR2 SMNVEV (reference sequence). CDR3 sequence: CASSTKGQGRLAGILPKETQYF. CDR3 coding DNA: TGTGCCAGCAGTACCAAGGGACAGGGAAGGCTAGCGGGAATACTTCCAAAAGAGACCCAGTACTTC.

The J gene is TRBJ1-4, the V gene TRBV5-1; no clear D gene. There are 14 residues in the CDR3. Germline CDR1 SGHRS, CDR2 YFSETQ. V lost 3 bases, J lost 8 bases, and 14 bases lay in between. Written as DNA, the CDR3 is TGCGCCAGCAGCTATTACTCGGGTCGGGAAAAACTGTTTTTT. Amino acids: CASSYYSGREKLFF.

The V and J genes are TRBV2 and TRBJ1-2; D unclear. Germline V lookup: CDR1 SNHLY, CDR2 FYNNEI. The CDR3 spans 13 residues. Trimming removed 2 bases from V and 8 bases from J, with 12 bases in between. The DNA for the CDR3 is TGTGCCAGCAGTGAATCGGTTTCGAAAGGCTACACCTTC. It specifies CASSESVSKGYTF. Supplemented by reference TRBV2 and TRBJ1-2, the full variable domain reads EPEVTQTPSHQVTQMGQEVILRCVPISNHLYFYWYRQILGQKVEFLVSFYNNEISEKSEIFDDQFSVERPDGSNFTLKIRSTKLEDSAMYFCASSESVSKGYTFGSGTRLTVV.

The gene calls are TRBV29-1 and TRBJ2-2, with D perhaps matching TRBD1 (5 bases). Germline CDR1 SQVTM, CDR2 ANQGSEA. The CDR3 covers 14 residues. V was shortened by 6 bases and J by 6 bases, with 17 bases between the two germline ends. CDR3 amino acids: CSVSTQGNPGELFF. As DNA, the CDR3 is TGCAGCGTCTCTACGCAGGGAAATCCCGGGGAGCTGTTTTTT.

The chain joins TRBV19 to TRBJ1-2; D unclear. CDR1 LNHDA and CDR2 SQIVND come from the germline V gene (reference sequence). V was trimmed by 4 bases and J by 8 bases, leaving 2 bases between them. The CDR3 consists of 9 residues. The CDR3 region has the DNA TGTGCCAGTAGTAACGGCTACACCTTC. It yields the protein CASSNGYTF.

The chain carries TRBV28 and TRBJ1-2; D remains unclear. V gave up 8 bases and J gave up 4 bases, with 23 bases separating them. Per germline, CDR1 MDHEN and CDR2 SYDVKM. There are 16 residues in the CDR3. In nucleotides, the CDR3 is TGTGCCAGCGCCCCTGTTTATCGGGGTTCGAGCTATGGCTACACCTTC. The encoded protein is CASAPVYRGSSYGYTF.

CDR3 sequence reads: CASSQTGGSGNTIYF. The DNA of the CDR3 is TGTGCCAGTAGTCAAACAGGGGGCTCTGGAAACACCATATATTTT. This chain connects TRBV19 to TRBJ1-3; 8 bases are shared with TRBD1. Germline CDR1 reads LNHDA; CDR2 reads SQIVND (reference sequence). Unmatched junction bases numbered 3, after V lost 5 bases and J lost 0 bases. This CDR3 is 15 amino acids long.

This chain connects TRBV5-6 to TRBJ1-2; D might be TRBD1 (5 bases). The ends were cut back, 8 bases at V and 4 bases at J, with 24 bases in the middle. CDR1 is SGHDT and CDR2 is YYEEEE in the germline V gene. The CDR3 extends over 16 amino acids. In DNA, the CDR3 is TGTGCCAGTTATACGGGACCCTCCTTCGGAGGCTATGGCTACACCTTC. Translation: CASYTGPSFGGYGYTF.

The rearrangement links TRBV28 to TRBJ2-3; D perhaps matches TRBD2 (6 bases). This CDR3 contains 18 residues. Germline assignment: CDR1 MDHEN and CDR2 SYDVKM. Deletions cut 5 bases from V and 0 bases from J, with 21 bases between. The CDR3 loop reads CASSTLSGAGYSTDTQYF. CDR3 DNA: TGTGCCAGCAGTACCCTTTCCGGGGCGGGGTATAGCACAGATACGCAGTATTTT.

The chain employs TRBV28 and TRBJ2-1; 14 bases fit TRBD2. Germline V CDR1 and CDR2: MDHEN, SYDVKM. The CDR3 sequence is 15 residues long. V lost 6 bases and J lost 7; bases outside the gene matches: 5. For the CDR3, the DNA is TGTGCCAGCAGCCGGTGGACTAGCGGGAGGAATGAGCAGTTCTTC. It specifies CASSRWTSGRNEQFF.